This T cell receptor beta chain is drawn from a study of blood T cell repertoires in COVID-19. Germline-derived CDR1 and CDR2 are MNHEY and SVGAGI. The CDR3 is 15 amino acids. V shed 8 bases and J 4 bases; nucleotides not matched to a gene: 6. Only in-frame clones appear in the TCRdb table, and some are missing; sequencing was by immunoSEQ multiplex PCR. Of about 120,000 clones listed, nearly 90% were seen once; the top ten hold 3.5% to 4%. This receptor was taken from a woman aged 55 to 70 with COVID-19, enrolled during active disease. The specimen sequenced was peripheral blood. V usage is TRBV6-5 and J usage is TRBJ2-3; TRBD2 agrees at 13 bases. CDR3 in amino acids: CASGRTSGGSDTQYF. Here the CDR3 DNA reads TGTGCCAGCGGAAGGACTAGCGGGGGATCAGATACGCAGTATTTT.